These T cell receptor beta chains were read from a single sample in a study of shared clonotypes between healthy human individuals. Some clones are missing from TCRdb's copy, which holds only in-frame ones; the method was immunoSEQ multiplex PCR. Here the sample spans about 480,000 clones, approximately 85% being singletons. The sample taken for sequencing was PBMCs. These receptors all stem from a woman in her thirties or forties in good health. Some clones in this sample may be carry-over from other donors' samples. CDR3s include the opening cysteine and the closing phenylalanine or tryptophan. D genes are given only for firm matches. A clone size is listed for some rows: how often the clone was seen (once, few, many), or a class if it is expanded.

CDR3 protein: CASSVASGSETQYF
CDR3 DNA: TGTGCCAGCAGCGTAGCTAGCGGGAGTGAGACCCAGTACTTC
clone size: -
D gene: TRBD2
J gene: TRBJ2-5
V gene: TRBV9

CDR3 protein: CASSIGTVGNQPQHF
CDR3 DNA: TGCGCCAGCAGTATCGGGACGGTTGGCAATCAGCCCCAGCATTTT
clone size: -
D gene: -
J gene: TRBJ1-5
V gene: TRBV5-1

CDR3 protein: CASSFSGGGEKLFF
CDR3 DNA: TGTGCCAGCAGCTTTTCGGGTGGAGGTGAAAAACTGTTTTTT
clone size: -
D gene: -
J gene: TRBJ1-4
V gene: TRBV7-9

CDR3 protein: CASSQEATTNEKLFF
CDR3 DNA: TGCGCCAGCAGCCAAGAAGCAACAACTAATGAAAAACTGTTTTTT
clone size: few
D gene: -
J gene: TRBJ1-4
V gene: TRBV4-1

CDR3 protein: CASSYGQGSSYEQYF
CDR3 DNA: TGTGCCAGCAGCTATGGACAGGGGAGCTCCTACGAGCAGTACTTC
clone size: -
D gene: TRBD1
J gene: TRBJ2-7
V gene: TRBV5-4

CDR3 protein: CASSLAGGLAGGNEQFF
CDR3 DNA: TGTGCCAGCAGCTTAGCCGGGGGACTAGCGGGAGGCAATGAGCAGTTCTTC
clone size: -
D gene: TRBD2
J gene: TRBJ2-1
V gene: TRBV7-9

CDR3 protein: CASSLRLASNEQFF
CDR3 DNA: TGTGCCAGCAGCTTAAGACTAGCGAGCAATGAGCAGTTCTTC
clone size: -
D gene: TRBD2
J gene: TRBJ2-1
V gene: TRBV7-3

CDR3 protein: CASSIGQADTYEQYF
CDR3 DNA: TGTGCCAGTAGTATAGGTCAAGCGGACACCTACGAGCAGTACTTC
clone size: -
D gene: -
J gene: TRBJ2-7
V gene: TRBV19

CDR3 protein: CASSLVGTYNEQFF
CDR3 DNA: TGTGCCAGCAGCTTAGTTGGGACCTACAATGAGCAGTTCTTC
clone size: -
D gene: -
J gene: TRBJ2-1
V gene: TRBV11-2

CDR3 protein: CSVGGLGGRAPETQYF
CDR3 DNA: TGCAGCGTTGGGGGGCTCGGCGGGAGGGCCCCAGAGACCCAGTACTTC
clone size: -
D gene: TRBD2
J gene: TRBJ2-5
V gene: TRBV29-1